The 21 T cell receptor beta chains in this list originate from one sample, sequenced in a study of glioma-infiltrating T cells. Amplification of TCR alpha and beta CDR3 regions from RNA used iRepertoire nested multiplex PCR. MiXCR, applied by TCRdb to the multiplex PCR reads, yields one record per CDR3 protein. The sample has 300,000 to 450,000 distinct CDR3 sequences; around 38% are singletons. Input material: glioma tissue, nonneoplastic brain tissue, or PBMCs (not recorded which). The origin of the receptors is a human donor with low-grade glioma or glioblastoma, undergoing nonglioma brain surgery, or in good health (not recorded which).

This sequence joins TRBV27 and TRBJ2-6; D is ambiguous. Deletions cut 3 bases from V and 0 bases from J, with 6 bases between. The germline V gene encodes CDR1 MNHEY and CDR2 SMNVEV (reference sequence). This CDR3 is 15 amino acids long. The CDR3 DNA is TGTGCCAGCAGTTTGTTTTTCTCTGGGGCCAACGTCCTGACTTTC. Protein product: CASSLFFSGANVLTF. Based on the CDR3 plus reference TRBV27 and TRBJ2-6, the full variable domain is EAQVTQNPRYLITVTGKKLTVTCSQNMNHEYMSWYRQDPGLGLRQIYYSMNVEVTDKGDVPEGYKVSRKEKRNFPLILESPSPNQTSLYFCASSLFFSGANVLTFGAGSRLTVL.

The chain carries TRBV7-2 and TRBJ2-3, with 7 nucleotides matching TRBD2. V shed 4 bases and J 4 bases; nucleotides not matched to a gene: 11. The germline CDR1 and CDR2 sequences are SGHTA and FQGNSA. The CDR3 totals 16 residues. Here the CDR3 DNA reads TGTGCCAGCAGCTGGGGTAGCGGGCGAACCGCAGATACGCAGTATTTT. It encodes CASSWGSGRTADTQYF. Full variable domain (rest looked up from reference TRBV7-2 and TRBJ2-3): GAGVSQSPSNKVTEKGKDVELRCDPISGHTALYWYRQSLGQGLEFLIYFQGNSAPDKSGLPSDRFSAERTGGSVSTLTIQRTQQEDSAVYLCASSWGSGRTADTQYFGPGTRLTVL.

Ten or more counts support this clonotype. The V call is TRBV6-1, the J call TRBJ2-7; the match to TRBD1 covers 7 bases. The J segment lost 6 bases and the V segment lost 5 bases, leaving 4 bases of the junction unmatched. The CDR3 contains 12 residues. Germline V gene sequence: CDR1 MNHNS, CDR2 SASEGT. The CDR3 is CASSFTGAEQYF. CDR3 bases: TGTGCCAGCAGTTTCACAGGGGCCGAGCAGTACTTC.

The chain employs TRBV28 and TRBJ1-2, with 8 bases matching TRBD1. This CDR3 spans 14 amino acids. Germline lookup yields CDR1 MDHEN and CDR2 SYDVKM. V lost 3 bases to trimming and J lost 6 bases; unmatched junction nucleotides: 6. CDR3 DNA: TGTGCCAGCAGTTTGGCGGGACAGGCAGATGGCTACACCTTC. It yields the protein CASSLAGQADGYTF.

Of note for this clonotype: This may be a read error, as it is one base from a much larger clone. This chain uses TRBV6-2 or TRBV6-3 with TRBJ1-1; D uncertain. The CDR3 runs 15 residues. Germline values: CDR1 MNHEY, CDR2 SVGEGT. The V gene lost 11 bases and the J gene lost 0 bases, with 19 bases spanning the gap. The CDR3 sequence is CAGITHSAMNTEAFF. CDR3 in DNA: TGTGCCGGCATTACCCACAGTGCCATGAACACTGAAGCTTTCTTT.

The rearrangement uses TRBV12-3 or TRBV12-4 and TRBJ2-5; perhaps TRBD2 as D (6 bases). Trimming cost V 7 bases and J 3 bases, with 15 bases left between them. The CDR3 has 14 amino acids. Here the CDR3 reads CASTTPGGEETQYF. The CDR3 DNA reads as TGTGCCAGCACCACCCCCGGGGGAGAAGAGACCCAGTACTTC.

On this clonotype itself: This may arise from a read error, as a much more abundant clone is one base away. The chain has TRBV28 and TRBJ1-5; possible D gene TRBD1, 5 bases. Germline-derived CDR1 and CDR2 are MDHEN and SYDVKM. The CDR3 covers 15 residues. Trimming cost V 7 bases and J 6 bases, with 19 bases left between them. DNA of the CDR3: TGTGCCAGCACCCCATCTCGGGGGGGAAGTCAGCCCCAGCATTTT. The encoded protein is CASTPSRGGSQPQHF.

J is TRBJ1-1 and V is TRBV7-2; 8 bases match TRBD1. V trimming: 1 base; J trimming: 6 bases; junction bases outside the gene matches: 22. The germline CDR1 and CDR2 sequences are SGHTA and FQGNSA. The CDR3 consists of 20 residues. The CDR3 reads CASSLDSRRGRLESLPEAFF. DNA for the CDR3: TGTGCCAGCAGCTTAGACTCCCGCAGGGGGCGGCTAGAGTCTCTCCCTGAAGCTTTCTTT. The entire variable domain, with the rest obtained from reference TRBV7-2 and TRBJ1-1, is as follows: GAGVSQSPSNKVTEKGKDVELRCDPISGHTALYWYRQSLGQGLEFLIYFQGNSAPDKSGLPSDRFSAERTGGSVSTLTIQRTQQEDSAVYLCASSLDSRRGRLESLPEAFFGQGTRLTVV.

A note on this clonotype: A much larger clonotype is one base distant, so this may be a read error. The gene calls are TRBV7-9 and TRBJ2-1; a weak D match, TRBD1 (5 bases). V shed 6 bases and J shed 6 bases, with 9 bases lying between them. This CDR3 is 12 amino acids long. The V gene's germline CDR1 is SEHNR and CDR2 FQNEAQ (reference sequence). CDR3 loop: CASRLQGNEQFF. The CDR3 DNA reads as TGTGCCAGCAGACTGCAGGGCAATGAGCAGTTCTTC. Combining the CDR3 with reference TRBV7-9 and TRBJ2-1 gives the whole variable domain DTGVSQNPRHKITKRGQNVTFRCDPISEHNRLYWYRQTLGQGPEFLTYFQNEAQLEKSRLLSDRFSAERPKGSFSTLEIQRTEQGDSAMYLCASRLQGNEQFFGPGTRLTVL.

CDR3 loop: CASSLAVLAFGDTQYF. The CDR3 DNA is TGTGCCAGCAGCTTAGCGGTTCTAGCCTTTGGAGATACGCAGTATTTT. The chain employs TRBV7-2 and TRBJ2-3; a weak D match, TRBD2 (5 bases). CDR3 size: 16 residues. Per germline, CDR1 SGHTA and CDR2 FQGNSA. Trimming took off 0 bases at V and 5 bases at J, with 15 bases between the two ends.

As concerns this clonotype: The junction does not match germline at one end; this may be a read error. The chain recombines TRBV2 with TRBJ1-6; D is unresolved. Per germline, CDR1 SNHLY and CDR2 FYNNEI. This CDR3 region has 13 residues. Here the CDR3 DNA reads TGTTCCAGCAGTGAAAACGGCGAACCACCCCTCCACTTT. As protein: CSSSENGEPPLHF.

The rearrangement joins TRBV4-1 to TRBJ2-2; D might be TRBD1 (6 bases). The germline V gene encodes CDR1 MGHRA and CDR2 YSYEKL. The CDR3 contains 14 residues. With 1 base removed from V and 5 bases from J, the gap between germline ends came to 8 bases. CDR3: CASSQVQGTGELFF. The CDR3 DNA follows: TGCGCCAGCAGCCAAGTACAGGGAACCGGGGAGCTGTTTTTT.

This clonotype occurred a few times. The genes are TRBV6-1 and TRBJ2-5; 14 bases map to TRBD2. This CDR3 is built from 16 residues. CDR1 and CDR2 from the germline V gene are MNHNS and SASEGT. Trimming took 4 bases from V and 1 from J; bases not matched to a gene: 2. CDR3 region: CASSGGLAGVQETQYF. The CDR3 bases are TGTGCCAGCAGTGGGGGACTAGCGGGAGTCCAAGAGACCCAGTACTTC.

The gene calls are TRBV7-2 and TRBJ2-1, with 10 positions matching TRBD2. Trimming took 1 base from V and 5 from J; bases not matched to a gene: 2. Germline values: CDR1 SGHTA, CDR2 FQGNSA. The CDR3 length is 15 residues. CDR3: CASSLEGTSDNEQFF. CDR3 coding DNA: TGTGCCAGCAGCTTAGAAGGGACTAGCGACAATGAGCAGTTCTTC.

V usage is TRBV5-1 and J usage is TRBJ2-3; no clear D gene. The V end lost 0 bases, the J end lost 4 bases, and 6 bases lay between the germline ends. In germline, CDR1 is SGHRS, CDR2 YFSETQ. This CDR3 has 13 amino acids. This CDR3 is CASSLAPPDTQYF. The CDR3 DNA reads TGCGCCAGCAGCTTGGCCCCCCCAGATACGCAGTATTTT.

This clonotype was detected many times. The genes are TRBV28 and TRBJ1-3; D ambiguous. The CDR3 length is 13 residues. V was pared by 7 bases and J by 3 bases, with 10 bases between. Germline values: CDR1 MDHEN, CDR2 SYDVKM. CDR3 protein: CASTEGHGNTIYF. Here the CDR3 DNA reads TGTGCCAGCACCGAGGGCCATGGAAACACCATATATTTT.

A few counts support this clonotype. With a much larger clone just one base away, this may be a read error. J is TRBJ2-1 and V is TRBV6-1, with D unresolved. V was cut by 6 bases and J by 2 bases, with 8 bases left in between. This CDR3 spans 13 amino acids. Germline CDR1 and CDR2: MNHNS and SASEGT. CDR3 nucleotide sequence: TGTGCCAGCAGCCTTAACGCCTACAATGAGCAGTTCTTC. Its protein is CASSLNAYNEQFF.

This clonotype was detected many times. The chain is built from TRBV6-1 and TRBJ2-2; 7 positions match TRBD2. The CDR3 has 14 amino acids. The germline gives CDR1 MNHNS, CDR2 SASEGT. The ends lost 7 bases at V and 5 bases at J; junction bases unmatched: 7. The CDR3 is CASIKGGRTGELFF. DNA for the CDR3: TGTGCCAGCATAAAGGGAGGGAGGACCGGGGAGCTGTTTTTT.

In this sample, this clonotype turned up many times. The rearrangement uses TRBV27 and TRBJ2-7; D is possibly TRBD2 (5 bases). Germline-derived CDR1 and CDR2 are MNHEY and SMNVEV (reference sequence). The CDR3 spans 13 residues. V dropped 3 bases and J dropped 6 bases, with 12 bases sitting between them. The CDR3 here is CASSFPGGFEQYF. CDR3 sequence (DNA): TGTGCCAGCAGTTTTCCAGGAGGTTTCGAGCAGTACTTC.

This clonotype was observed a handful of times. The chain is built from TRBV7-3 and TRBJ2-7; D unresolved. CDR1 is SGHTA, CDR2 FQGTGA, per germline. The CDR3 is 13 residues long. Trimming removed 1 base from V and 5 bases from J, with 9 bases in between. The CDR3 reads CASSLSPSNEQYF. The CDR3 coding sequence is TGTGCCAGCAGCTTAAGTCCGTCGAACGAGCAGTACTTC.

The genes are TRBV4-2 and TRBJ2-3, with D possibly TRBD2 on 6 matching bases. This CDR3 is built from 15 residues. V was clipped by 4 bases and J by 0 bases, with 11 bases between them. Germline V lookup: CDR1 LGHNA, CDR2 YNFKEQ. The CDR3 loop is CASSLGLDSTDTQYF. The CDR3 coding sequence is TGTGCCAGCAGCCTGGGACTTGATAGCACAGATACGCAGTATTTT.